The 18 T cell receptor beta chains below all came from one sample that was sequenced in a study of T cells after yellow fever vaccination. TCRdb reprocessed the 5' RACE reads with MiXCR, giving one entry per CDR3 protein. The data hold a few hundred thousand distinct CDR3 sequences, with 4.1% observed a single time. Material: PBMCs, obtained 5 days after the yellow fever booster vaccination. The receptors shown here come from a man aged 18 to 30 who received the YFV17D yellow fever vaccine.

V and J are TRBV4-3 and TRBJ2-5; a weak D match, TRBD1 (5 bases). V lost 1 base and J lost 0, with 9 bases in between. Germline CDR1 reads LGHNA; CDR2 reads YSLEER. CDR3 length: 15 residues. The CDR3 region is CASSQGQGYQETQYF. CDR3 DNA sequence: TGCGCCAGCAGCCAAGGGCAGGGCTACCAAGAGACCCAGTACTTC.

In this sample, this clonotype turned up many times. The J gene is TRBJ2-5, the V gene TRBV5-1; TRBD2 aligns across 11 bases. The CDR3 consists of 17 residues. With V trimmed by 4 bases and J by 3 bases, 11 bases remained unmatched. In germline, CDR1 is SGHRS, CDR2 YFSETQ. CDR3 loop: CASSASLRLAGKETQYF. As DNA, the CDR3 is TGCGCCAGCAGCGCCTCCCTCAGACTAGCGGGGAAAGAGACCCAGTACTTC.

This clonotype has ten or more counts. The V and J genes are TRBV29-1 and TRBJ1-1, with D possibly being TRBD1 (6 bases). This CDR3 has 12 residues. In germline, CDR1 is SQVTM, CDR2 ANQGSEA. Between the trimmed V and J ends, which lost 6 bases and 3 bases, there was a span of 11 bases. CDR3 nucleotides: TGCAGCGTCTACAGGGAGGACACTGAAGCTTTCTTT. Protein product: CSVYREDTEAFF.

This clonotype was counted many times. The V call is TRBV7-2, the J call TRBJ2-7, with 7 bases that match TRBD1. The CDR3 has 15 residues. The V segment lost 5 bases and the J segment 0 bases; nucleotides outside the gene matches: 7. Per the germline V gene, CDR1 is SGHTA and CDR2 is FQGNSA. The CDR3 sequence is CASSTRQGSSYEQYF. CDR3 DNA: TGTGCCAGCAGCACCAGACAGGGAAGCTCCTACGAGCAGTACTTC.

The chain combines TRBV10-3 with TRBJ2-1; 9 bases are shared with TRBD1. V shed 3 bases, J shed 8 bases, and the junction held 11 bases outside the gene matches. The germline V gene has CDR1 ENHRY and CDR2 SYGVKD. CDR3 length equals 16 residues. The CDR3 nucleotides are TGTGCCATCAGTGATAACAGGAGGGACAGGGAGGATGAGCAGTTCTTC. Its protein product is CAISDNRRDREDEQFF.

This clonotype was recorded many times. The genes are TRBV4-3 and TRBJ1-5; D not resolved. Germline V gene lookup returns CDR1 LGHNA and CDR2 YSLEER. The V end lost 1 base, the J end lost 0 bases, and 7 bases lay between the germline ends. The CDR3 consists of 15 residues. The CDR3 sequence: CASSQGGYSNQPQHF. Here the CDR3 DNA reads TGCGCCAGCAGCCAAGGAGGTTATAGCAATCAGCCCCAGCATTTT.

This clonotype was picked up many times. The chain employs TRBV29-1 and TRBJ1-1; the D gene is possibly TRBD1 (5 bases). The CDR3 has 12 residues. CDR1 and CDR2 from the germline V gene are SQVTM and ANQGSEA. V was cut by 1 base and J by 4 bases, with 7 bases left in between. CDR3 in amino acids: CSVEGGTTEAFF. DNA of the CDR3: TGCAGCGTTGAAGGCGGGACCACTGAAGCTTTCTTT.

This clonotype was recorded at least ten times. The chain links TRBV5-4 to TRBJ2-2, with D perhaps assigned TRBD1 or TRBD2 (6 bases each). CDR3 length: 15 residues. V was cut by 0 bases and J by 3 bases, with 9 bases left in between. The V gene's germline CDR1 is SGHNT and CDR2 YYREEE (reference sequence). The CDR3 loop reads CASSLARGDTGELFF. The CDR3, as DNA: TGTGCCAGCAGCTTGGCTAGGGGGGACACCGGGGAGCTGTTTTTT.

This clonotype has only a few counts. The V and J genes are TRBV6-2 or TRBV6-3 and TRBJ1-1; the D gene is possibly TRBD1 (5 bases). CDR3 length equals 12 residues. V was trimmed by 9 bases and J by 10 bases, leaving 18 bases between them. Per germline, CDR1 MNHEY and CDR2 SVGEGT. The CDR3 coding sequence is TGTGCCAGTCGAACGGGGGAACGGGCAGCTTTCTTT. Protein product: CASRTGERAAFF.

Only a few counts were recorded for this clonotype. The chain uses TRBV6-5 and TRBJ1-1, with a possible D match to TRBD1 (5 bases). Germline V gene lookup returns CDR1 MNHEY and CDR2 SVGAGI. CDR3 size: 15 residues. The V end lost 0 bases, the J end lost 1 base, and 9 bases lay between the germline ends. The CDR3 coding sequence is TGTGCCAGCAGTTACTCCCCGGGGACGAACACTGAAGCTTTCTTT. Translation: CASSYSPGTNTEAFF.

This clonotype was counted a few times. This chain uses TRBV2 with TRBJ1-6; D is unclear. V gave up 5 bases and J gave up 6 bases, with 14 bases separating them. CDR3 size: 15 residues. Germline values: CDR1 SNHLY, CDR2 FYNNEI. The CDR3 here is CASSQETGPNSPLHF. DNA for the CDR3: TGTGCCAGCAGTCAGGAGACCGGGCCTAATTCACCCCTCCACTTT.

This clonotype was counted between two and nine times. V gene TRBV20-1 combines with J gene TRBJ2-1, with D tentatively TRBD2 (7 bases). Germline V gives CDR1 DFQATT, CDR2 SNEGSKA (reference sequence). V was clipped by 8 bases and J by 3 bases, with 11 bases between them. The CDR3 covers 12 residues. The CDR3: CSSGGLYNEQFF. CDR3 bases: TGCAGTTCGGGGGGCCTCTACAATGAGCAGTTCTTC.

This clonotype was seen a few times. The chain employs TRBV5-1 and TRBJ2-1, with TRBD2 matching over 9 bases. Germline assignment: CDR1 SGHRS and CDR2 YFSETQ. This CDR3 spans 16 amino acids. V dropped 1 base and J dropped 6; count of bases not matched to a gene: 8. DNA of the CDR3: TGCGCCAGCAGCTTGCGGGCAGCGGGGGGCCTCAATGAGCAGTTCTTC. Its protein is CASSLRAAGGLNEQFF.

This clonotype was recorded a few times. The gene calls are TRBV12-3 or TRBV12-4 and TRBJ2-5; 12 nucleotides align to TRBD1. V shed 5 bases, J shed 4 bases, and the junction held 5 bases outside the gene matches. This CDR3 region has 15 residues. This CDR3 is CASSTGQGAGETQYF. As DNA, the CDR3 is TGTGCCAGCAGTACGGGACAGGGGGCCGGAGAGACCCAGTACTTC.

The rearrangement links TRBV10-3 to TRBJ2-3; the match to TRBD1 covers 8 bases. The trim removed 7 bases at V and 1 base at J, leaving 10 bases unmatched. This CDR3 has 16 amino acids. The V gene's germline CDR1 is ENHRY and CDR2 SYGVKD. The CDR3 DNA is TGTGCCATCAATGGGAAGGGGACAGGAGGCACAGATACGCAGTATTTT. Its protein is CAINGKGTGGTDTQYF.

The chain carries TRBV6-5 and TRBJ1-2, with D possibly matching TRBD1 (5 bases). The CDR3 totals 15 residues. V dropped 2 bases and J dropped 3 bases, with 13 bases sitting between them. CDR1 is MNHEY and CDR2 is SVGAGI in the germline V gene. The CDR3 loop reads CASSYGAGSDYGYTF. Written as DNA, the CDR3 is TGTGCCAGCAGTTACGGGGCAGGGTCGGACTATGGCTACACCTTC.

In its sample, this clonotype was seen a few times. The rearrangement links TRBV5-6 to TRBJ2-1, with 8 positions matching TRBD2. The CDR3 spans 18 residues. Germline values: CDR1 SGHDT, CDR2 YYEEEE. The junction had 10 bases not matched to a gene; V was cut back by 2 bases and J by 0 bases. The CDR3 reads CASSFAGAGDPSYNEQFF. CDR3 coding DNA: TGTGCCAGCAGCTTCGCGGGAGCGGGGGACCCCTCCTACAATGAGCAGTTCTTC.

This chain links TRBV10-1 with TRBJ1-1; 9 bases align to TRBD1. Germline CDR1 is WNHNN and CDR2 is SYGVQD (reference sequence). Trimming cost V 3 bases and J 4 bases; bases outside gene matches: 12. The CDR3 is 17 residues long. The CDR3 sequence: CASSEGYRGRRGTEAFF. DNA of the CDR3: TGCGCCAGCAGTGAAGGGTACAGGGGGCGCCGGGGCACTGAAGCTTTCTTT.